This note documents a single T cell receptor (beta chain) sequence. The sample belongs to a study of cytomegalovirus exposure and HLA in healthy donors. Primers included in the PCR were 60 Vbeta and 13 Jbeta primers. Repertoires were generated with immunoSEQ multiplex PCR, while TCRdb's copy carries only in-frame clones and drops some. Of 50,000 or so clones in the sample, 45% to 70% were seen once. This sequence was found in a human donor in good health. Material: PBMCs.

CDR3 bases: TGCGCCAGCAGCCTAACAACAGGGGTCTTCTATGGCTACACCTTC. This gives the protein CASSLTTGVFYGYTF. V and J are TRBV4-1 and TRBJ1-2; TRBD1 agrees at 7 bases. Per germline, CDR1 MGHRA and CDR2 YSYEKL. The CDR3 covers 15 residues. Trimming removed 4 bases from V and 4 bases from J; junction bases left unmatched: 9.